These T cell receptor beta chains were read from a single sample in a study of cytomegalovirus exposure and HLA in healthy donors. Profiling relied on immunoSEQ multiplex PCR, and the TCRdb table lists in-frame clones only, not all of them. This table holds under 200,000 clones, around 83% found once. The sequenced sample was PBMCs. The receptors derive from a man aged 50-59 years in good health and CMV-seropositive. The CDR3 runs from the conserved cysteine through the conserved F or W. The order of the fields is D gene, clone size, V gene, J gene, CDR3 DNA, CDR3 protein. D genes are given only for firm matches. Expanded clones get a size class; other rows say once, few or many, or leave the size out.

D gene: TRBD1; clone size: -; V gene: TRBV27; J gene: TRBJ1-2; CDR3 DNA: TGTGCCAGCAGTTTAAGGACAGGGGGCGTTGGCTACACCTTC; CDR3 protein: CASSLRTGGVGYTF
D gene: -; clone size: -; V gene: TRBV5-1; J gene: TRBJ2-7; CDR3 DNA: TGCGCCAGCAGCTTGAACAGCTTTACCTACGAGCAGTACTTC; CDR3 protein: CASSLNSFTYEQYF
D gene: -; clone size: -; V gene: TRBV6-6; J gene: TRBJ1-1; CDR3 DNA: TGTGCCAGCAGTTACACAGGGTATGACGCTTTCTTT; CDR3 protein: CASSYTGYDAFF
D gene: TRBD1; clone size: -; V gene: TRBV7-3; J gene: TRBJ2-1; CDR3 DNA: TGTGCCAGCAGCCCCCCCGGGACAGCTTACAATGAGCAGTTCTTC; CDR3 protein: CASSPPGTAYNEQFF
D gene: TRBD1; clone size: once; V gene: TRBV25-1; J gene: TRBJ1-1; CDR3 DNA: TGTGCCAGCAGTGCCATAGGGACAGGGATCCTGTACACTGAAGCTTTCTTT; CDR3 protein: CASSAIGTGILYTEAFF
D gene: -; clone size: -; V gene: TRBV5-1; J gene: TRBJ2-3; CDR3 DNA: TGCGCCAGCAGCGGGGAGGCTGTTAGCACAGATACGCAGTATTTT; CDR3 protein: CASSGEAVSTDTQYF
D gene: -; clone size: -; V gene: TRBV29-1; J gene: TRBJ1-1; CDR3 DNA: TGCAGCGTGGCGACAGCCGGCACGGCTTTCTTT; CDR3 protein: CSVATAGTAFF
D gene: TRBD1; clone size: -; V gene: TRBV6-5; J gene: TRBJ2-5; CDR3 DNA: TGTGCCAGCAGCCTGACCGGGACAGCCCTGGAGACCCAGTACTTC; CDR3 protein: CASSLTGTALETQYF
D gene: -; clone size: -; V gene: TRBV7-9; J gene: TRBJ1-2; CDR3 DNA: TGTGCCAGCAGCCCCCGGGGGGACTATGGCTACACCTTC; CDR3 protein: CASSPRGDYGYTF
D gene: -; clone size: -; V gene: TRBV7-2; J gene: TRBJ2-7; CDR3 DNA: TGTGCCAGCACCCGGGACTCTCGGATTGGCGAGCAGTACTTC; CDR3 protein: CASTRDSRIGEQYF
D gene: TRBD2; clone size: -; V gene: TRBV7-9; J gene: TRBJ2-3; CDR3 DNA: TGTGCCAGCAGCGATAGCGGGATAATTGGCACAGATACGCAGTATTTT; CDR3 protein: CASSDSGIIGTDTQYF
D gene: -; clone size: -; V gene: TRBV7-8; J gene: TRBJ2-1; CDR3 DNA: TGTGCCAGCAGCTTAGCCGTGAATCAGGCCCAGGGAGAGCAGTTCTTC; CDR3 protein: CASSLAVNQAQGEQFF
D gene: TRBD1; clone size: -; V gene: TRBV28; J gene: TRBJ2-5; CDR3 DNA: TGTGCCAGCAGTCTGGACAGGGTCGCGGGACAAGAGACCCAGTACTTC; CDR3 protein: CASSLDRVAGQETQYF
D gene: -; clone size: -; V gene: TRBV9; J gene: TRBJ2-3; CDR3 DNA: TGTGCCAGCAGCGTAGGTACGGGGTCATCCACGGATACGCAGTATTTT; CDR3 protein: CASSVGTGSSTDTQYF
D gene: TRBD1; clone size: few; V gene: TRBV6-1; J gene: TRBJ1-5; CDR3 DNA: TGTGCCAGCAGTGATCTAGGGACAGCCCGCAATCAGCCCCAGCATTTT; CDR3 protein: CASSDLGTARNQPQHF
D gene: TRBD1; clone size: -; V gene: TRBV18; J gene: TRBJ1-6; CDR3 DNA: TGTGCCAGCTCGCTTGGGGACGGGACAGCCAATTCACCCCTCCACTTT; CDR3 protein: CASSLGDGTANSPLHF
D gene: -; clone size: -; V gene: TRBV7-3; J gene: TRBJ2-3; CDR3 DNA: TGTGCCAGCAGCTCCCGGACAGTCACAGATACGCAGTATTTT; CDR3 protein: CASSSRTVTDTQYF
D gene: -; clone size: -; V gene: TRBV29-1; J gene: TRBJ2-1; CDR3 DNA: TGCAGCGTTGAAACAGGGTTTTTTGAGCAGTTCTTC; CDR3 protein: CSVETGFFEQFF
D gene: -; clone size: -; V gene: TRBV2; J gene: TRBJ1-4; CDR3 DNA: TGTGCCAGCGGTGAAAGTGGGGGGGCCTCGGAAAAACTGTTTTTT; CDR3 protein: CASGESGGASEKLFF
D gene: -; clone size: few; V gene: TRBV6-5; J gene: TRBJ2-2; CDR3 DNA: TGTGCCAGCAGTTACTCAGTGTCAGGGGCCGGGGAGCTGTTTTTT; CDR3 protein: CASSYSVSGAGELFF
D gene: -; clone size: -; V gene: TRBV9; J gene: TRBJ1-2; CDR3 DNA: TGTGCCAGCACCCTAGCCGCACAGGGAAGTAACTATGGCTACACCTTC; CDR3 protein: CASTLAAQGSNYGYTF
D gene: -; clone size: -; V gene: TRBV7-8; J gene: TRBJ2-3; CDR3 DNA: TGTGCCAGCAGCTTAGTTTCGCGGCACACAGATACGCAGTATTTT; CDR3 protein: CASSLVSRHTDTQYF
D gene: TRBD2; clone size: -; V gene: TRBV18; J gene: TRBJ2-3; CDR3 DNA: TGTGCCAGCTCACTTCGGACTAGCGGGACACCGAGCACAGATACGCAGTATTTT; CDR3 protein: CASSLRTSGTPSTDTQYF
D gene: TRBD1; clone size: -; V gene: TRBV10-1; J gene: TRBJ1-1; CDR3 DNA: TGCGCCAGCATCTCAGGGGGCCCGGCCTCGGACACTGAAGCTTTCTTT; CDR3 protein: CASISGGPASDTEAFF
D gene: -; clone size: -; V gene: TRBV6-5; J gene: TRBJ1-1; CDR3 DNA: TGTGCCAGCAGTGAGGCAGGGTGGAACACTGAAGCTTTCTTT; CDR3 protein: CASSEAGWNTEAFF
D gene: TRBD1; clone size: once; V gene: TRBV2; J gene: TRBJ1-5; CDR3 DNA: TGTGCCAGCAGTGAAACTCGACAGGGATTGGGCAATCAGCCCCAGCATTTT; CDR3 protein: CASSETRQGLGNQPQHF
D gene: -; clone size: -; V gene: TRBV19; J gene: TRBJ2-2; CDR3 DNA: TGTGCCAGTAGTATTGGGGGAGGTCGGAACACCGGGGAGCTGTTTTTT; CDR3 protein: CASSIGGGRNTGELFF
D gene: TRBD1; clone size: -; V gene: TRBV18; J gene: TRBJ2-2; CDR3 DNA: TGTGCCAGCTCACCGGGACAGGGCACCGGGGAGCTGTTTTTT; CDR3 protein: CASSPGQGTGELFF
D gene: TRBD2; clone size: -; V gene: TRBV27; J gene: TRBJ2-4; CDR3 DNA: TGTGCCAGCAGTTCCGCGCGGGGGGGCCTCCAGGAGTACTTC; CDR3 protein: CASSSARGGLQEYF
D gene: TRBD1; clone size: -; V gene: TRBV7-9; J gene: TRBJ1-1; CDR3 DNA: TGTGCCAGCAGCTTAGCGGGACAGGTGAACACTGAAGCTTTCTTT; CDR3 protein: CASSLAGQVNTEAFF
D gene: -; clone size: once; V gene: TRBV7-3; J gene: TRBJ1-1; CDR3 DNA: TGTGCCAGCAGCTCCGACAGTGACACTGAAGCTTTCTTT; CDR3 protein: CASSSDSDTEAFF
D gene: -; clone size: -; V gene: TRBV4-1; J gene: TRBJ2-3; CDR3 DNA: TGCGCCAGCAGCCAAGATGGGGCCAGAAGCACAGATACGCAGTATTTT; CDR3 protein: CASSQDGARSTDTQYF
D gene: -; clone size: -; V gene: TRBV2; J gene: TRBJ1-6; CDR3 DNA: TGTGCCAGCAGTCTCAGGGTTTTTTCACCCCTCCACTTT; CDR3 protein: CASSLRVFSPLHF
D gene: -; clone size: few; V gene: TRBV7-9; J gene: TRBJ1-2; CDR3 DNA: TGTGCCAGCAGCCCTCCCCCCGATTGGGGAGACGGCTACACCTTC; CDR3 protein: CASSPPPDWGDGYTF
D gene: TRBD1; clone size: -; V gene: TRBV28; J gene: TRBJ1-1; CDR3 DNA: TGTGCCAGCAGAGGAGGGGGCAAAGCTGAAGCTTTCTTT; CDR3 protein: CASRGGGKAEAFF
D gene: -; clone size: once; V gene: TRBV29-1; J gene: TRBJ1-2; CDR3 DNA: TGCAGCTTTCCCGACCCGGCAGGGTACACCTTC; CDR3 protein: CSFPDPAGYTF
D gene: TRBD1; clone size: -; V gene: TRBV6-5; J gene: TRBJ1-3; CDR3 DNA: TGTGCCAGCAGTGTGACAGGGCTCGGAAACACCATATATTTT; CDR3 protein: CASSVTGLGNTIYF
D gene: -; clone size: -; V gene: TRBV5-1; J gene: TRBJ2-2; CDR3 DNA: TGCGCCAGCAGCCTTCGGACAGCCGCCGTTGTCCGGGAGCTGTTTTTT; CDR3 protein: CASSLRTAAVVRELFF
D gene: -; clone size: -; V gene: TRBV9; J gene: TRBJ2-5; CDR3 DNA: TGTGCCAGCAGCGTAAGCGGTTCAGTGGGGGAGACCCAGTACTTC; CDR3 protein: CASSVSGSVGETQYF
D gene: -; clone size: -; V gene: TRBV5-1; J gene: TRBJ2-3; CDR3 DNA: TGCGCCAGCAGCTTAGCCCTTATATCTGCAGATACGCAGTATTTT; CDR3 protein: CASSLALISADTQYF
D gene: -; clone size: -; V gene: TRBV11-2; J gene: TRBJ1-4; CDR3 DNA: TGTGCCAGCAGCTTGTTGGGCGTCTCTGAAAAACTGTTTTTT; CDR3 protein: CASSLLGVSEKLFF
D gene: TRBD1; clone size: -; V gene: TRBV10-3; J gene: TRBJ1-4; CDR3 DNA: TGTGCCTCAGGACAGGGACCAAATGAAAAACTGTTTTTT; CDR3 protein: CASGQGPNEKLFF
D gene: -; clone size: -; V gene: TRBV18; J gene: TRBJ2-1; CDR3 DNA: TGTGCCAGCTCAGTCTACGGAGGTGAGCAGTTCTTC; CDR3 protein: CASSVYGGEQFF
D gene: TRBD1; clone size: few; V gene: TRBV6-1; J gene: TRBJ1-2; CDR3 DNA: TGTGCCAGCAGTCAGAGGACAGGGAACTATGGCTACACCTTC; CDR3 protein: CASSQRTGNYGYTF
D gene: TRBD1; clone size: -; V gene: TRBV4-1; J gene: TRBJ1-4; CDR3 DNA: TGCGCCAGCACTATAGGACAGGGACGGGAAAAACTGTTTTTT; CDR3 protein: CASTIGQGREKLFF
D gene: TRBD2; clone size: -; V gene: TRBV9; J gene: TRBJ2-2; CDR3 DNA: TGTGCCAGCAGCCCGGGACTAGCGGGAGATGGTGGGGAGCTGTTTTTT; CDR3 protein: CASSPGLAGDGGELFF
D gene: -; clone size: -; V gene: TRBV7-8; J gene: TRBJ2-1; CDR3 DNA: TGTGCCAGCAGCAGGCGACAGTTAGGTAGAAACAATGAGCAGTTCTTC; CDR3 protein: CASSRRQLGRNNEQFF
D gene: TRBD1; clone size: -; V gene: TRBV5-6; J gene: TRBJ1-2; CDR3 DNA: TGTGCCAGCAGCCTTGGGACAGGGTCTTACTACACCTTC; CDR3 protein: CASSLGTGSYYTF
D gene: -; clone size: -; V gene: TRBV5-8; J gene: TRBJ2-5; CDR3 DNA: TGTGCCAGCAGCCGTGGGAGCGGCAACCAAGAGACCCAGTACTTC; CDR3 protein: CASSRGSGNQETQYF
D gene: -; clone size: -; V gene: TRBV5-1; J gene: TRBJ1-1; CDR3 DNA: TGCGCCAGCAGCTTGGTCCTTATAGGACAGAACACTGAAGCTTTCTTT; CDR3 protein: CASSLVLIGQNTEAFF
D gene: -; clone size: -; V gene: TRBV21-1; J gene: TRBJ2-3; CDR3 DNA: TGTGCCAGCAGCAGGCCGGGACAGGCCTACACAGATACGCAGTATTTT; CDR3 protein: CASSRPGQAYTDTQYF
D gene: TRBD2; clone size: -; V gene: TRBV5-4; J gene: TRBJ2-1; CDR3 DNA: TGTGCCAGCAGCCCTAGGACTAGCGGGAGTGGGTATGAGCAGTTCTTC; CDR3 protein: CASSPRTSGSGYEQFF
D gene: TRBD2; clone size: -; V gene: TRBV29-1; J gene: TRBJ2-1; CDR3 DNA: TGCAGCGGCTTGGGTGGAGCGGGATCCTACAATGAGCAGTTCTTC; CDR3 protein: CSGLGGAGSYNEQFF
D gene: -; clone size: once; V gene: TRBV6-1; J gene: TRBJ1-5; CDR3 DNA: TGTGCCAGCAGTGAAGCGTTACTCTATAGCAATCAGCCCCAGCATTTT; CDR3 protein: CASSEALLYSNQPQHF
D gene: TRBD2; clone size: -; V gene: TRBV9; J gene: TRBJ2-1; CDR3 DNA: TGTGCCAGCAGCGTAGTAATGATAGCGGGAGGGCCCAATGAGCAGTTCTTC; CDR3 protein: CASSVVMIAGGPNEQFF
D gene: TRBD2; clone size: -; V gene: TRBV4-2; J gene: TRBJ2-1; CDR3 DNA: TGTGCCAGCAGCCAACTCAGCGGGAGTCAGGGTAATGAGCAGTTCTTC; CDR3 protein: CASSQLSGSQGNEQFF
D gene: -; clone size: -; V gene: TRBV29-1; J gene: TRBJ1-1; CDR3 DNA: TGCAGCGTAAGGAGGTTGGCAGATGAAGCTTTCTTT; CDR3 protein: CSVRRLADEAFF
D gene: -; clone size: -; V gene: TRBV9; J gene: TRBJ1-5; CDR3 DNA: TGTGCCAGCAGCGTAGGGGGCGGCGATCAGCCCCAGCATTTT; CDR3 protein: CASSVGGGDQPQHF
D gene: -; clone size: -; V gene: TRBV6-5; J gene: TRBJ1-1; CDR3 DNA: TGTGCCAGCAGTTACTCGAGGCGCACTGAAGCTTTCTTT; CDR3 protein: CASSYSRRTEAFF